This T cell receptor beta chain came from a study of blood T cells in healthy people across ages. The CDR3 covers 14 residues. CDR1 and CDR2 from the germline V gene are MNHEY and SMNVEV (reference sequence). Alongside a J-beta primer mix, a sample-barcoded 5' primer served in a second PCR lasting roughly 7 to 11 cycles. A single record per CDR3 protein comes from TCRdb applying MiXCR to the 5' RACE reads. The sample shows around 710,000 distinct CDR3 sequences, around 40% of them seen only once. Specimen: blood. V and J are TRBV27 and TRBJ2-5; TRBD1 agrees at 8 bases. Judging by the DNA end, TRBJ2-7 fits better; the J call may be wrong. The source of this sequence is a woman aged 60-70 years in good health. CDR3 sequence: CASSLDRGNYEQYF. The CDR3 DNA sequence: TGTGCCAGCAGTCTTGACAGGGGTAACTACGAGCAGTACTTC.